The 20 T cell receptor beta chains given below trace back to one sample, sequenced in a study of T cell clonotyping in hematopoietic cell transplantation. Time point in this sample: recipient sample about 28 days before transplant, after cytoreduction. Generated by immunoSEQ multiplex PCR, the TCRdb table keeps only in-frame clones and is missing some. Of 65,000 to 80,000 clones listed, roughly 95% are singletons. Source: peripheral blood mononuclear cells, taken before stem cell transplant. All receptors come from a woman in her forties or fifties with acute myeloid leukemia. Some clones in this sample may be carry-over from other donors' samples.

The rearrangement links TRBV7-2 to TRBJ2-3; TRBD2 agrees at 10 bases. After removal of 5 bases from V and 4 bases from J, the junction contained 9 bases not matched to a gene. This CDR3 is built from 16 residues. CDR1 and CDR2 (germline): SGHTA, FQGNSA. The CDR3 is CASSTTAGGPADTQYF. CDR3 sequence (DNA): TGTGCCAGCAGCACGACAGCGGGGGGGCCGGCAGATACGCAGTATTTT. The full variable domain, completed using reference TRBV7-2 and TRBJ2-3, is GAGVSQSPSNKVTEKGKDVELRCDPISGHTALYWYRQSLGQGLEFLIYFQGNSAPDKSGLPSDRFSAERTGGSVSTLTIQRTQQEDSAVYLCASSTTAGGPADTQYFGPGTRLTVL.

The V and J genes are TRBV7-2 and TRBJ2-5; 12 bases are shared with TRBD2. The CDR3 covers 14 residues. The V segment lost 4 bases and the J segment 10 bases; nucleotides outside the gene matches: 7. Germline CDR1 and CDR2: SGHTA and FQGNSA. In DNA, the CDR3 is TGTGCCAGCAGCTCCCCTAGCGGGGGGGCGTTCCAGTACTTC. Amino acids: CASSSPSGGAFQYF.

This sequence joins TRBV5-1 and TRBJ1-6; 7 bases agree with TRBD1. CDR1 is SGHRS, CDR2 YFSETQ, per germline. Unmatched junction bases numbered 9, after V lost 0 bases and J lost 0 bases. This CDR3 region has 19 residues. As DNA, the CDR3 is TGCGCCAGCAGCTTGGGACCAAGGACAGGCAGCTCCTATAATTCACCCCTCCACTTT. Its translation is CASSLGPRTGSSYNSPLHF.

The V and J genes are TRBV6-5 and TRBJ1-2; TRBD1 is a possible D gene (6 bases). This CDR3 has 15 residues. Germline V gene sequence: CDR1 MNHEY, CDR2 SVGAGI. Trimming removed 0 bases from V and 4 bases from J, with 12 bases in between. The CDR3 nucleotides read TGTGCCAGCAGTTACTCTACGGGGGCCGGCTATGGCTACACCTTC. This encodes CASSYSTGAGYGYTF.

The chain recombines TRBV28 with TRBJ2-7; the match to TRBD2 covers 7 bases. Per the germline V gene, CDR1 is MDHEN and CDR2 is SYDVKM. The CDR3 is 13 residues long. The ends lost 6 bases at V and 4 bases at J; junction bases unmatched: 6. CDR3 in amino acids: CASRLPGGYEQYF. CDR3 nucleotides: TGTGCCAGCAGGCTCCCGGGGGGATACGAGCAGTACTTC.

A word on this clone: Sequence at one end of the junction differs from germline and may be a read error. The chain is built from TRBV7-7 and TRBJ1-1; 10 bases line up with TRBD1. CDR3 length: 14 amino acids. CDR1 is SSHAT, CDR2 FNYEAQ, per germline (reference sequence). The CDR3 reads CASSPNPGQGEAFF. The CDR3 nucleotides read TGTGCTAGCAGCCCCAACCCGGGACAGGGGGAAGCTTTCTTT.

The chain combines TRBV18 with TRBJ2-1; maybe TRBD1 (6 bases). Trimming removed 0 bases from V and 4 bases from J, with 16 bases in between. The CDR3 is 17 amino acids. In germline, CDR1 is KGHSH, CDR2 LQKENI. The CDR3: CASSPPIYGTNYNEQFF. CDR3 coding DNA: TGTGCCAGCTCACCACCGATTTACGGGACAAATTACAATGAGCAGTTCTTC.

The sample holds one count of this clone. The CDR3 loop reads CASIDVGGTEAFF. Written as DNA, the CDR3 is TGTGCCAGCATCGACGTAGGGGGCACTGAAGCTTTCTTT. V is TRBV27 and J is TRBJ1-1, with D possibly TRBD1 on 6 matching bases. Per the germline V gene, CDR1 is MNHEY and CDR2 is SMNVEV (reference sequence). V dropped 7 bases and J dropped 4 bases, with 13 bases sitting between them. The CDR3 has 13 amino acids.

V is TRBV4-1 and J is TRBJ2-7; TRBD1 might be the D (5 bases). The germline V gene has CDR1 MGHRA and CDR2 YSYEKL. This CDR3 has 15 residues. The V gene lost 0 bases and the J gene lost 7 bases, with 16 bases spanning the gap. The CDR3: CASSQDPDTPWEQYF. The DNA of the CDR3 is TGCGCCAGCAGCCAAGATCCGGACACCCCTTGGGAGCAGTACTTC.

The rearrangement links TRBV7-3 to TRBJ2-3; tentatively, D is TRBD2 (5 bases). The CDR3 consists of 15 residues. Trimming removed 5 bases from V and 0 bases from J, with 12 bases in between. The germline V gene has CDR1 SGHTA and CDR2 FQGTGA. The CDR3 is CASSPTGISTDTQYF. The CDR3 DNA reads TGTGCCAGCAGCCCCACCGGGATAAGCACAGATACGCAGTATTTT.

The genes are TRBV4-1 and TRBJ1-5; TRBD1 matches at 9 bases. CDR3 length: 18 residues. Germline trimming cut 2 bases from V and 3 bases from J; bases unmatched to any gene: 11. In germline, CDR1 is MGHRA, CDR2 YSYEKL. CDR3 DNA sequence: TGCGCCAGCAGCCAATCGAGTCCCGGGACAGGGTTCAATCAGCCCCAGCATTTT. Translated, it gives CASSQSSPGTGFNQPQHF.

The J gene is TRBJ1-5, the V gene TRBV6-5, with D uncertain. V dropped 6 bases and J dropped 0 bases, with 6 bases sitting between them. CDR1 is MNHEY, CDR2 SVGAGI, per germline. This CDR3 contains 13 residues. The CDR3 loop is CASSRYSNQPQHF. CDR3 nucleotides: TGTGCCAGCAGCCGTTATAGCAATCAGCCCCAGCATTTT.

CDR3 protein: CASSIVAGGVYEQYF. The CDR3, as DNA: TGTGCCAGTAGTATAGTTGCGGGAGGGGTCTACGAGCAGTACTTC. J is TRBJ2-7 and V is TRBV19; 9 nucleotides align to TRBD2. Germline V lookup: CDR1 LNHDA, CDR2 SQIVND (reference sequence). This CDR3 contains 15 residues. J was trimmed by 3 bases and V by 1 base; bases with no gene match: 4.

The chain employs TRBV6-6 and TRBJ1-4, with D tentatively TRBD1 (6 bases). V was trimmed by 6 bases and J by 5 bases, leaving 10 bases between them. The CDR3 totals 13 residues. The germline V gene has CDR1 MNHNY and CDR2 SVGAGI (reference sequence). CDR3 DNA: TGTGCCAGCAGCCGACAGGAGAATGAAAAACTGTTTTTT. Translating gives CASSRQENEKLFF.

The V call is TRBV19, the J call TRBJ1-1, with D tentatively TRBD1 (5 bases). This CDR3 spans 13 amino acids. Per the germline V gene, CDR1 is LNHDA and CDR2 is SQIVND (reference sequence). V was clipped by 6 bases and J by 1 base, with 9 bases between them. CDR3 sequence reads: CASSNTGNTEAFF. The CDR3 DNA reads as TGTGCCAGTAGCAACACAGGGAACACTGAAGCTTTCTTT.

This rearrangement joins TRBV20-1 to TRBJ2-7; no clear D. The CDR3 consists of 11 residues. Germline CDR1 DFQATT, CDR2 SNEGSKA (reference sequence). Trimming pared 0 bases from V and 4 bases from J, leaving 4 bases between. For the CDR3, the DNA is TGCAGTGCTAGAGAGTCTTACGAGCAGTACTTC. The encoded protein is CSARESYEQYF.

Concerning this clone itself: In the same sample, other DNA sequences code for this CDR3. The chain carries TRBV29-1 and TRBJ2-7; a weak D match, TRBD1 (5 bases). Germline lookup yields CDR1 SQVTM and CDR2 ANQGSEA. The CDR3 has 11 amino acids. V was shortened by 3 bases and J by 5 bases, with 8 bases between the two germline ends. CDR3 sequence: CSVDRGDEQYF. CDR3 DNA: TGCAGCGTTGATAGGGGCGACGAGCAGTACTTC.

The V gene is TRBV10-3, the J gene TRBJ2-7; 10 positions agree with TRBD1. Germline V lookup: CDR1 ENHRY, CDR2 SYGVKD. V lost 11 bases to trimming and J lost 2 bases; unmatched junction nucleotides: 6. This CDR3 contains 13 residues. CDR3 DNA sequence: TGTGCCGCAGGTGACAGGGGGCCCTACGAGCAGTACTTC. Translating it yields CAAGDRGPYEQYF.

As DNA, the CDR3 is TGTGCCAGCAGTCCCCCCCGTCCGGGACAGGGGGACGACTATGGCTACACCTTC. Its translation is CASSPPRPGQGDDYGYTF. This sequence joins TRBV28 and TRBJ1-2, with 11 bases that match TRBD1. The CDR3 loop spans 18 amino acids. The germline V gene has CDR1 MDHEN and CDR2 SYDVKM. V shed 5 bases and J 3 bases; nucleotides not matched to a gene: 14.

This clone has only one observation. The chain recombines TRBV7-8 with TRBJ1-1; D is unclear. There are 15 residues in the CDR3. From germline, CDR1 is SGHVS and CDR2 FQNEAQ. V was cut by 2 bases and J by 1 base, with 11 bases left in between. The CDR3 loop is CASSLYTETNTEAFF. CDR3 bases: TGTGCCAGCAGCTTATACACAGAGACGAACACTGAAGCTTTCTTT.